This TCR beta chain was observed in a study of T cell repertoires in cytomegalovirus infection. Whole-study context: Recently identified HLA-C-restricted CMV epitopes were used, and well-studied HLA-B-restricted CMV epitopes were used as well. TCR beta signatures that were public indicated CMV infection and matching HLA type. Whole-study results and caveats: CMV-specific HLA-C-restricted TCR beta clonotypes dominated the ex vivo response. Cumulative public TCR beta family frequency identified carriers of CMV plus the relevant HLA.

In TCRdb, the reads were re-called with MiXCR into one record per CDR3 protein. The data contain about 130,000 distinct CDR3 sequences, 32% of them seen just once; the ten biggest clones take up 52%. Germline CDR1 MNHEY, CDR2 SVGAGI. With 5 bases removed from V and 2 bases from J, the gap between germline ends came to 15 bases. The CDR3 contains 15 residues. A remark on this clonotype: The antigen is undetermined.

The chain is built from TRBV6-5 and TRBJ1-2, with D uncertain. The input for sequencing was CD8+ T cells from cultured PBMCs, taken from culture after CMV antigen stimulation. This clonotype originated in a human donor in good health (CMV status not recorded). Some clones in this sample may be carry-over from other donors' samples. The CDR3 region has the DNA TGTGCCAGCAGTATATATGAGGGCGCGAACTATGGCTACACCTTC. As protein: CASSIYEGANYGYTF.